These 19 T cell receptor beta chains originate from one sample sequenced in a study of T cells after yellow fever vaccination. TCRdb ran MiXCR on the 5' RACE reads and lists one entry per CDR3 protein. Among about 630,000 distinct CDR3 sequences, 9% to 15% were seen once, and the ten largest hold 15%. The sequencing used PBMCs, collected on the day of the yellow fever booster vaccination. Receptors were obtained from a man younger than 40 who received the YFV17D yellow fever vaccine.

A few counts support this clonotype. The chain links TRBV20-1 to TRBJ2-7; D unresolved. Germline CDR1 DFQATT, CDR2 SNEGSKA (reference sequence). V shed 4 bases and J shed 2 bases, with 12 bases lying between them. CDR3 length: 13 residues. CDR3 sequence reads: CSATFRFAYEQYF. In DNA form, the CDR3 reads TGCAGTGCTACCTTTCGATTTGCCTACGAGCAGTACTTC.

This sequence joins TRBV6-2 or TRBV6-3 and TRBJ2-2; D is unresolved. The CDR3 spans 16 residues. V was shortened by 3 bases and J by 0 bases, with 11 bases between the two germline ends. The germline CDR1 and CDR2 sequences are MNHEY and SVGEGT. The CDR3 protein is CASSYPSGTNTGELFF. In DNA form, the CDR3 reads TGTGCCAGCAGTTATCCATCGGGTACGAACACCGGGGAGCTGTTTTTT.

The chain carries TRBV6-2 or TRBV6-3 and TRBJ2-3; TRBD1 matches at 8 bases. Germline V CDR1 and CDR2: MNHEY, SVGEGT. The length of the CDR3 is 14 residues. Trimming removed 8 bases from V and 3 bases from J; junction bases left unmatched: 7. CDR3 sequence: CASETGVPTDTQYF. The DNA of the CDR3 is TGTGCCAGCGAGACAGGGGTGCCTACAGATACGCAGTATTTT.

V is TRBV6-2 or TRBV6-3 and J is TRBJ2-7; the D gene is possibly TRBD2 (5 bases). This CDR3 region has 14 residues. The germline V gene encodes CDR1 MNHEY and CDR2 SVGEGT. Trimming pared 6 bases from V and 1 base from J, leaving 13 bases between. The DNA of the CDR3 is TGTGCCAGCAGGCGGGCCCACCTTTCCTACGAGCAGTACTTC. Its translation: CASRRAHLSYEQYF.

This clonotype showed up many times. The gene calls are TRBV3-1 and TRBJ2-5; D perhaps matches TRBD2 (6 bases). In germline, CDR1 is LGHDT, CDR2 YNNKEL (reference sequence). Trimming took 5 bases from V and 5 from J, leaving 18 bases between them. The CDR3 spans 15 residues. This CDR3 reads CASSKGLQGGETQYF. The CDR3 DNA is TGTGCCAGCAGCAAGGGACTCCAGGGCGGGGAGACCCAGTACTTC.

This clonotype was counted a few times. The chain couples TRBV20-1 to TRBJ1-6; 7 bases map to TRBD1. Germline CDR1 reads DFQATT; CDR2 reads SNEGSKA (reference sequence). This CDR3 contains 13 residues. J lost 7 bases, V lost 6 bases, and 6 bases had no gene match. The CDR3 DNA follows: TGCAGTGCGACAGGGACAGCCAATTCACCCCTCCACTTT. As protein: CSATGTANSPLHF.

A few counts support this clonotype. The chain is built from TRBV18 and TRBJ2-7, with TRBD1 matching 7 bases. CDR1 is KGHSH, CDR2 LQKENI, per germline. Trimming removed 3 bases from V and 2 bases from J; junction bases left unmatched: 10. The CDR3 is 16 amino acids. The CDR3 here is CASSPDPDRVTYEQYF. For the CDR3, the DNA is TGTGCCAGCTCACCGGATCCCGACAGGGTCACCTACGAGCAGTACTTC.

There are a few counts of this clonotype. The DNA for the CDR3 is TGTGCCAGCAGTAGAGCGGGAGCGAACACTGAAGCTTTCTTT. Residues: CASSRAGANTEAFF. The chain joins TRBV12-3 or TRBV12-4 to TRBJ1-1; no clear D. The CDR3 has 14 residues. The ends were cut back, 5 bases at V and 1 base at J, with 11 bases in the middle.

The V call is TRBV4-3, the J call TRBJ2-3; the match to TRBD2 covers 12 bases. This CDR3 is 16 amino acids long. Trimming took 4 bases from V and 2 from J; bases not matched to a gene: 4. In germline, CDR1 is LGHNA, CDR2 YSLEER. The CDR3 coding sequence is TGCGCCAGCAGCCTACTAGCGGGAGGTAACACAGATACGCAGTATTTT. Its translation: CASSLLAGGNTDTQYF.

V gene TRBV20-1 combines with J gene TRBJ1-6; D not certain. V lost 1 base and J 7 bases, leaving 17 bases between the germline ends. The CDR3 extends over 16 amino acids. Looked up from germline, CDR1 is DFQATT and CDR2 is SNEGSKA (reference sequence). The CDR3 is CSARGLDGPTNSPLHF. CDR3 DNA: TGCAGTGCTAGAGGTCTTGACGGCCCTACCAATTCACCCCTCCACTTT.

The genes are TRBV5-1 and TRBJ2-1; 7 bases map to TRBD2. CDR1 is SGHRS, CDR2 YFSETQ, per germline. The CDR3 has 17 amino acids. V was clipped by 2 bases and J by 5 bases; unmatched bases: 13. Here the CDR3 reads CASSFTFTSEPNNEQFF. The CDR3 nucleotides read TGCGCCAGCAGCTTTACTTTCACTAGCGAGCCTAACAATGAGCAGTTCTTC.

This clonotype occurred a few times. The chain employs TRBV18 and TRBJ1-1, with D uncertain. Trimming stripped 3 bases from V and 5 bases from J, with 10 bases between. Germline V CDR1 and CDR2: KGHSH, LQKENI. The CDR3 extends over 13 amino acids. DNA of the CDR3: TGTGCCAGCTCACCCGCACTGGGTACTGAAGCTTTCTTT. Its translation is CASSPALGTEAFF.

There are many counts of this clonotype. The J gene is TRBJ2-1, the V gene TRBV20-1, with D hard to call. V lost 5 bases, J lost 0 bases, and 5 bases lay in between. The germline V gene encodes CDR1 DFQATT and CDR2 SNEGSKA (reference sequence). The CDR3 extends over 12 amino acids. CDR3 nucleotides: TGCAGTGCTGCAAGCTCCTACAATGAGCAGTTCTTC. Translating it yields CSAASSYNEQFF.

This clonotype appeared a few times. The chain has TRBV7-2 and TRBJ2-5; D is undetermined. This CDR3 contains 13 residues. The ends were cut back, 3 bases at V and 9 bases at J, with 14 bases in the middle. Per germline, CDR1 SGHTA and CDR2 FQGNSA. DNA for the CDR3: TGTGCCAGCAGCTTCACCAACGAAGAAGCCCAGTACTTC. Amino acid sequence: CASSFTNEEAQYF.

The rearrangement links TRBV30 to TRBJ1-3; no firm D call. Germline CDR1 reads GTSNPN; CDR2 reads SVGIG (reference sequence). The CDR3 sequence is 12 residues long. Trimming stripped 5 bases from V and 0 bases from J, with 5 bases between. The CDR3 sequence: CAWANSGNTIYF. The CDR3 nucleotides read TGTGCCTGGGCCAACTCTGGAAACACCATATATTTT. Full variable domain (remainder filled in from reference TRBV30 and TRBJ1-3): SQTIHQWPATLVQPVGSPLSLECTVEGTSNPNLYWYRQAAGRGLQLLFYSVGIGQISSEVPQNLSASRPQDRQFILSSKKLLLSDSGFYLCAWANSGNTIYFGEGSWLTVV.

The V call is TRBV5-1, the J call TRBJ2-5; 9 bases align to TRBD2. Germline lookup yields CDR1 SGHRS and CDR2 YFSETQ. Trimming cost V 0 bases and J 2 bases; bases outside gene matches: 8. CDR3 length equals 17 residues. In DNA, the CDR3 is TGCGCCAGCAGCTTGGCTTTGCGACTAGCGGATCAAGAGACCCAGTACTTC. Translating gives CASSLALRLADQETQYF.

Only a few counts were recorded for this clonotype. The chain has TRBV7-9 and TRBJ2-1, with 11 bases that match TRBD1. The CDR3 consists of 14 residues. V shed 6 bases, J shed 7 bases, and the junction held 5 bases outside the gene matches. From germline, CDR1 is SEHNR and CDR2 FQNEAQ (reference sequence). The CDR3 coding sequence is TGTGCCAGCAGGGACAGGGGGCTGAGGAATGAGCAGTTCTTC. It translates to CASRDRGLRNEQFF.

This sequence joins TRBV20-1 and TRBJ2-3; D is ambiguous. This CDR3 comprises 12 residues. Trimming took 1 base from V and 5 from J, leaving 7 bases between them. The germline gives CDR1 DFQATT, CDR2 SNEGSKA (reference sequence). This CDR3 is CSARGSEDTQYF. The CDR3, as DNA: TGCAGTGCTAGAGGGTCTGAAGATACGCAGTATTTT.

The gene calls are TRBV5-1 and TRBJ2-7; 9 bases are a match to TRBD2. The CDR3 totals 14 residues. V shed 4 bases and J 7 bases; nucleotides not matched to a gene: 9. Looked up from germline, CDR1 is SGHRS and CDR2 is YFSETQ. CDR3 DNA: TGCGCCAGCAGCCGTAGCGGGAGCACTAGGGAGCAGTACTTC. Translated: CASSRSGSTREQYF.